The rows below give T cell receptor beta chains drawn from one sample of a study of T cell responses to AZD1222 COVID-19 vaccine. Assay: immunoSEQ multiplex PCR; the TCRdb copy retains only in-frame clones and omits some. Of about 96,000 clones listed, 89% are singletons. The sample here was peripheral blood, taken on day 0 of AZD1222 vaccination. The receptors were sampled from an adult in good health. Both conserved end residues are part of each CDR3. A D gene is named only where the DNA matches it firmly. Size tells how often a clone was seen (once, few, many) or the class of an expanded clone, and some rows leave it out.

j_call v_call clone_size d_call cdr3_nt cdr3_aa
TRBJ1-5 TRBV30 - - TGTGCCTGGGGAGGGGGGAGCAATCAGCCCCAGCATTTT CAWGGGSNQPQHF
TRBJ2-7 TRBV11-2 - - TGTGCCAGCAGAAAAATAGGGGGGCGGTTCCTCGAGCAGTACTTC CASRKIGGRFLEQYF
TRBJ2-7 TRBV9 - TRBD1 TGTGCCAGCAGCGTAGGACAGGGGGGGAACTACGAGCAGTACTTC CASSVGQGGNYEQYF
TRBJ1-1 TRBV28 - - TGTGCCAGCAGTTCTGGGGGGAACACTGAAGCTTTCTTT CASSSGGNTEAFF
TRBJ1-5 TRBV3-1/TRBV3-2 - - TGTGCCAGCAGCCCGGGTTTAGGCCAGCCCCAGCATTTT CASSPGLGQPQHF
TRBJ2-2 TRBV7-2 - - TGTGCCAGCAGCTTATTTCCAGGGGCAACCGGGGAGCTGTTTTTT CASSLFPGATGELFF
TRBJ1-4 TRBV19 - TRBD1 TGTGCCAGTAGTAAGACAGGGAATGAAAAACTGTTTTTT CASSKTGNEKLFF
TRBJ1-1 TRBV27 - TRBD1 TGTGCCAGCAGTGGTACAGGGGGTTTGACTGAAGCTTTCTTT CASSGTGGLTEAFF
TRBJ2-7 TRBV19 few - TGTGCCAGTAGTATCTCGGCAGACTCCTACGAGCAGTACTTC CASSISADSYEQYF
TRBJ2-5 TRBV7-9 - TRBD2 TGTGCCAGCAGCTTCGCTAGCGGGGGTGGCGAGACCCAGTACTTC CASSFASGGGETQYF
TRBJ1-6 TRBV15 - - TGTGCCACCAGCAGAGATTTGGACAGAAGATCACCCCTCCACTTT CATSRDLDRRSPLHF
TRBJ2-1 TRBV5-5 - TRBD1 TGTGCCAGCAGCGGGCGGGACAGGGCCTACAATGAGCAGTTCTTC CASSGRDRAYNEQFF
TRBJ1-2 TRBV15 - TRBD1 TGTGCCACCAGCGTGGACAGGGGGTACGGCTACACCTTC CATSVDRGYGYTF
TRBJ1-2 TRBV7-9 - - TGTGCCAGCAGCCAAATCTCCCGGGGCTACACCTTC CASSQISRGYTF
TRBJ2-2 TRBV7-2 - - TGTGCCAGCAGCTTAGCCCCCACTGCCGGGGAGCTGTTTTTT CASSLAPTAGELFF
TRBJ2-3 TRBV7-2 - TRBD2 TGTGCCAGCAGCTTGCCGATCGGGGGGGCAGATACGCAGTATTTT CASSLPIGGADTQYF
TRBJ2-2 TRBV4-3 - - TGCGCCAGCAGCCAACGGAACACCGGGGAGCTGTTTTTT CASSQRNTGELFF
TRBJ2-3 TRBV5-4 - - TGTGCCAGCAGCTTGCCGCAAGGGGATACGCAGTATTTT CASSLPQGDTQYF
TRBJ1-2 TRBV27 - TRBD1 TGTGCCAGCAGCCACCAGCCGGGACAGGGTTATGGCTACACCTTC CASSHQPGQGYGYTF
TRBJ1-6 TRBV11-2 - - TGTGCCAGCAGCTTAGGGGGCACCTCACCCCTCCACTTT CASSLGGTSPLHF
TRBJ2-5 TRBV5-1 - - TGCGCCAGCAGCTTGGCCAGAGAGACCCAGTACTTC CASSLARETQYF
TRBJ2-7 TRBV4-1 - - TGCGCCAGCAGCCAAGAGTTGTCAGGGGCAAACTACGAGCAGTACTTC CASSQELSGANYEQYF
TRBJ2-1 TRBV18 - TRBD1 TGTGCCAGCTCGCGAACAGGGGGCTTCAGCTCCTACAATGAGCAGTTCTTC CASSRTGGFSSYNEQFF
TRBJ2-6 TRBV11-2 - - TGTGCCAGCCAACAGGGCTCTGGGGCCAACGTCCTGACTTTC CASQQGSGANVLTF
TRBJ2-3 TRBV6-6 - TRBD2 TGTGCCAGCAACCCGAGCCAGCGGGGGGGCACAGATACGCAGTATTTT CASNPSQRGGTDTQYF
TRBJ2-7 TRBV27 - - TGTGCCAGCAGCCCCCAGGGATACGAGCAGTACTTC CASSPQGYEQYF
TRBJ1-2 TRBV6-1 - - TGTGCCAGCAGTGAAGGCTGGGTTCCGGGGGTAGATGGCTACACCTTC CASSEGWVPGVDGYTF